This T cell receptor (beta chain) was sequenced during a study of blood T cell repertoires in COVID-19. Study context: T cells, B-cell-depleted T cells, or PBMCs supplied cDNA or gDNA.

V lost 6 bases, J lost 2 bases, and 10 bases lay in between. This CDR3 has 13 residues. The germline V gene encodes CDR1 SNHLY and CDR2 FYNNEI. Some clones are missing from TCRdb's copy, which holds only in-frame ones; the method was immunoSEQ multiplex PCR. The data hold some 200,000 clones, with 65% to 85% observed a single time. The chain joins TRBV2 to TRBJ2-5; tentative D call: TRBD1 (5 bases). This TCR came from a woman in her thirties or forties with acute COVID-19. The sample taken for sequencing was PBMCs or T cells enriched from blood (not recorded which). The CDR3, as DNA: TGTGCCAGCAGACGCGGACAACAAGAGACCCAGTACTTC. Protein product: CASRRGQQETQYF.